The clone carrying this TCR beta chain came up once. This entry comes from a study of regulatory T cells in long-lasting Graves disease. The V gene lost 6 bases and the J gene lost 3 bases, with 8 bases spanning the gap. Germline V gene data show CDR1 as DFQATT and CDR2 as SNEGSKA (reference sequence). This CDR3 region has 12 residues. Documented time point: persistent/refractory GD, antithyroid drugs over 5 years with positive TRAb. The TCR library was prepared using RNA isolated from PBMCs. According to the study, TCR beta libraries were built with iRepertoire HTBI primers and CDR3-region Arm-PCR. TCRdb processed the multiplex PCR reads anew with MiXCR; each CDR3 protein has one entry. The sample lists 400,000 to 500,000 distinct CDR3 sequences, over 20% seen once, with approximately 15% in the top ten.

The chain combines TRBV20-1 with TRBJ2-2; no reliable D call. Sample: peripheral blood mononuclear cells (PBMCs), taken when the disease was refractory, from a patient treated with antithyroid drugs. The TCR was taken from a female donor with Graves disease. The CDR3: CSALDHTGELFF. The CDR3 DNA follows: TGCAGTGCATTGGACCACACCGGGGAGCTGTTTTTT.